The 11 T cell receptor beta chains in this list originate from one sample, sequenced in a study of blood T cell repertoires in COVID-19. Produced via immunoSEQ multiplex PCR; TCRdb's table is partial and in-frame only. The profile covers approximately 53,000 clones, with about 90% appearing a single time and 20% to 25% taken by the ten largest. Sequenced input: peripheral blood. All receptors derive from a woman aged 80 or over with COVID-19, enrolled during active disease.

This clone was observed once. The V gene is TRBV30, the J gene TRBJ1-2; D gene ambiguous. The germline V gene has CDR1 GTSNPN and CDR2 SVGIG (reference sequence). The ends were cut back, 5 bases at V and 2 bases at J, with 9 bases in the middle. The CDR3 is 12 residues long. Written as DNA, the CDR3 is TGTGCCTGGGAAATAGAGAACTATGGCTACACCTTC. Translation gives CAWEIENYGYTF.

This clone was seen a few times. CDR3 sequence reads: CASSMRLSGNTIYF. CDR3 nucleotides: TGTGCCAGTAGTATGCGGCTCTCTGGAAACACCATATATTTT. The chain employs TRBV19 and TRBJ1-3; D not certain. V was trimmed by 3 bases and J by 0 bases, leaving 6 bases between them. The CDR3 totals 14 residues. Germline values: CDR1 LNHDA, CDR2 SQIVND (reference sequence). Looking up the rest from reference TRBV19 and TRBJ1-3 gives the full variable domain: DGGITQSPKYLFRKEGQNVTLSCEQNLNHDAMYWYRQDPGQGLRLIYYSQIVNDFQKGDIAEGYSVSREKKESFPLTVTSAQKNPTAFYLCASSMRLSGNTIYFGEGSWLTVV.

The rearrangement joins TRBV2 to TRBJ1-4; TRBD1 agrees at 10 bases. This CDR3 has 14 residues. Germline V gene lookup returns CDR1 SNHLY and CDR2 FYNNEI. With 3 bases clipped from V and 7 bases from J, the junction kept 2 bases outside the gene matches. This chain's CDR3 is CASSDGQGVEKLFF. For the CDR3, the DNA is TGTGCCAGCAGTGATGGACAGGGGGTTGAAAAACTGTTTTTT.

V gene TRBV27 combines with J gene TRBJ2-3; 10 bases line up with TRBD2. Germline lookup yields CDR1 MNHEY and CDR2 SMNVEV (reference sequence). J was trimmed by 2 bases and V by 5 bases; bases with no gene match: 4. This CDR3 has 15 amino acids. The CDR3 DNA follows: TGTGCCAGCAGTAAACTAGCGGGGTTCACAGATACGCAGTATTTT. It codes for CASSKLAGFTDTQYF.

The CDR3 DNA reads as TGCGCCAGCAGCTTGTTTCTCCCCCCCAGCGGGGGGGGAAACACCGGGGAGCTGTTTTTT. This translates into CASSLFLPPSGGGNTGELFF. The rearrangement uses TRBV5-1 and TRBJ2-2; 10 bases align to TRBD2. The CDR3 has 20 amino acids. Germline trimming cut 1 base from V and 2 bases from J; bases unmatched to any gene: 14. Germline CDR1 reads SGHRS; CDR2 reads YFSETQ.

The chain links TRBV10-3 to TRBJ2-3; 7 bases fit TRBD1. The germline V gene has CDR1 ENHRY and CDR2 SYGVKD. CDR3 length: 12 residues. Trimming took 8 bases from V and 8 from J; bases not matched to a gene: 7. As DNA, the CDR3 is TGTGCCATCGCCACAGGGGCCGCTACGCAGTATTTT. Its translation is CAIATGAATQYF.

This chain joins TRBV6-5 and TRBJ1-6, with a tentative D call TRBD1 (6 bases). The CDR3 is made up of 15 amino acids. Germline CDR1 MNHEY, CDR2 SVGAGI. V was clipped by 5 bases and J by 10 bases, with 18 bases between them. CDR3 amino acids: CASSTKQGIWSPLHF. The CDR3 DNA follows: TGTGCCAGCAGTACCAAACAGGGTATTTGGTCACCCCTCCACTTT.

The V call is TRBV9, the J call TRBJ2-3, with 13 bases lining up with TRBD2. This CDR3 is 17 amino acids long. CDR1 and CDR2 (germline): SGDLS, YYNGEE. Trimming removed 0 bases from V and 2 bases from J; junction bases left unmatched: 3. The CDR3 protein is CASSVGGLAGVTDTQYF. CDR3 nucleotide sequence: TGTGCCAGCAGCGTAGGAGGACTAGCGGGAGTCACAGATACGCAGTATTTT.

J is TRBJ1-4 and V is TRBV2; no firm D call. V lost 4 bases and J lost 8, with 14 bases in between. This CDR3 has 14 residues. CDR1 is SNHLY, CDR2 FYNNEI, per germline. CDR3 loop: CASSGAGIREKLFF. CDR3 DNA: TGTGCCAGCAGTGGTGCGGGGATTAGGGAAAAACTGTTTTTT. Together with reference TRBV2 and TRBJ1-4, the CDR3 gives the full variable domain: EPEVTQTPSHQVTQMGQEVILRCVPISNHLYFYWYRQILGQKVEFLVSFYNNEISEKSEIFDDQFSVERPDGSNFTLKIRSTKLEDSAMYFCASSGAGIREKLFFGSGTQLSVL.

By its share, this clone is hyperexpanded. The V and J genes are TRBV14 and TRBJ1-3; D is undetermined. Per the germline V gene, CDR1 is SGHDN and CDR2 is FVKESK. V was pared by 2 bases and J by 7 bases, with 3 bases between. The CDR3 has 11 amino acids. CDR3 nucleotides: TGTGCCAGCAGCCAACGGAACACCATATATTTT. Translated, it gives CASSQRNTIYF. Looking up the rest from reference TRBV14 and TRBJ1-3 gives the full variable domain: EAGVTQFPSHSVIEKGQTVTLRCDPISGHDNLYWYRRVMGKEIKFLLHFVKESKQDESGMPNNRFLAERTGGTYSTLKVQPAELEDSGVYFCASSQRNTIYFGEGSWLTVV.

This clone was seen at least ten times. This sequence joins TRBV20-1 and TRBJ1-1; TRBD1 matches at 7 bases. From germline, CDR1 is DFQATT and CDR2 SNEGSKA (reference sequence). This CDR3 has 14 residues. With 3 bases clipped from V and 4 bases from J, the junction kept 8 bases outside the gene matches. The CDR3 spells CSASDRQGGTEAFF. DNA of the CDR3: TGCAGTGCTAGTGATCGACAGGGCGGCACTGAAGCTTTCTTT.